Presented here are 19 T cell receptor beta chains from one specimen sequenced in a study of blood T cell repertoires in COVID-19. The table came from immunoSEQ multiplex PCR; TCRdb's copy has only in-frame clones and leaves some out. The table lists about 47,000 clones, more than 75% of them singletons. The sequenced material came from peripheral blood. These receptors were obtained from a human donor with acute or convalescent COVID-19. The donor label of this sample is uncertain.

This clone occurred a few times. The rearrangement uses TRBV7-9 and TRBJ1-2; TRBD1 is a possible D gene (6 bases). Germline V CDR1 and CDR2: SEHNR, FQNEAQ (reference sequence). This CDR3 region has 13 residues. The V end lost 4 bases, the J end lost 6 bases, and 12 bases lay between the germline ends. CDR3 in DNA: TGTGCCAGCAGCTCGGGGGGCGTTCATGGCTACACCTTC. Its protein is CASSSGGVHGYTF.

This clone was observed a single time. The J gene is TRBJ2-3, the V gene TRBV20-1, with TRBD2 matching 11 bases. The junction had 12 bases not matched to a gene; V was cut back by 3 bases and J by 7 bases. The germline CDR1 and CDR2 sequences are DFQATT and SNEGSKA (reference sequence). The CDR3 spans 16 residues. The CDR3 here is CSASQGTSGVVNTQYF. CDR3 coding DNA: TGCAGTGCTAGTCAGGGGACTAGCGGCGTCGTGAATACGCAGTATTTT.

There are a few counts of this clone. The J gene is TRBJ1-2, the V gene TRBV7-2; TRBD1 is a possible D gene (6 bases). Germline V lookup: CDR1 SGHTA, CDR2 FQGNSA. Trimming removed 2 bases from V and 0 bases from J, with 10 bases in between. The CDR3 runs 15 residues. CDR3 amino acids: CASSLSGVTNYGYTF. CDR3 coding DNA: TGTGCCAGCAGCTTATCAGGGGTTACTAACTATGGCTACACCTTC.

This clone has a handful of counts. The gene calls are TRBV18 and TRBJ1-2; D remains unclear. Germline CDR1 reads KGHSH; CDR2 reads LQKENI. V was cut by 2 bases and J by 7 bases, with 11 bases left in between. The CDR3 totals 13 residues. This chain's CDR3 is CASSPGYSGGYTF. For the CDR3, the DNA is TGTGCCAGCTCACCAGGGTATTCGGGTGGCTACACCTTC.

This chain connects TRBV12-3 or TRBV12-4 to TRBJ2-1; no clear D gene. Trimming took off 5 bases at V and 1 base at J, with 6 bases between the two ends. This CDR3 is built from 13 residues. CDR3 sequence (DNA): TGTGCCAGCAGTCAGTATTCCTACAATGAGCAGTTCTTC. Its translation: CASSQYSYNEQFF.

V usage is TRBV11-3 and J usage is TRBJ2-1, with D perhaps matching TRBD2 (7 bases). Trimming left V 8 bases short and J 2 bases short, with 16 bases between. CDR1 SGHNT and CDR2 YENEEA come from the germline V gene. This CDR3 comprises 15 residues. This CDR3 reads CASGLTGGPYNEQFF. Here the CDR3 DNA reads TGTGCCAGCGGACTAACGGGGGGCCCCTACAATGAGCAGTTCTTC.

This chain links TRBV27 with TRBJ1-2; 7 nucleotides align to TRBD1. Looked up from germline, CDR1 is MNHEY and CDR2 is SMNVEV (reference sequence). The CDR3 totals 19 residues. Trimming cost V 5 bases and J 2 bases; bases outside gene matches: 20. The CDR3 DNA reads as TGTGCCAGCAGTCAACAACGAGGGGGCCCGAAGAGGGGCAACTATGGCTACACCTTC. This sequence encodes CASSQQRGGPKRGNYGYTF.

The chain combines TRBV18 with TRBJ2-7, with D possibly matching TRBD2 (6 bases). The germline gives CDR1 KGHSH, CDR2 LQKENI. The CDR3 contains 15 residues. Trimming stripped 4 bases from V and 2 bases from J, with 15 bases between. CDR3 amino acids: CASSLGPGGAYEQYF. The DNA for the CDR3 is TGTGCCAGCTCACTTGGGCCCGGGGGAGCCTACGAGCAGTACTTC.

The rearrangement joins TRBV6-5 to TRBJ2-7; 10 nucleotides align to TRBD1. V lost 6 bases to trimming and J lost 6 bases; unmatched junction nucleotides: 2. Germline CDR1 reads MNHEY; CDR2 reads SVGAGI. The CDR3 has 12 amino acids. The CDR3 here is CASRDRGFEQYF. Here the CDR3 DNA reads TGTGCCAGCAGGGACAGGGGGTTCGAGCAGTACTTC.

This clone was counted between two and nine times. The J gene is TRBJ1-3, the V gene TRBV10-3, with D unresolved. The V and J ends lost 7 bases and 2 bases respectively, with 9 bases between them. There are 13 residues in the CDR3. Germline-derived CDR1 and CDR2 are ENHRY and SYGVKD. Written as DNA, the CDR3 is TGTGCCATCACGAGAGAGACTGGAAACACCATATATTTT. Its translation: CAITRETGNTIYF.

This chain uses TRBV27 with TRBJ2-2; a possible D gene is TRBD1 (5 bases). The V and J ends lost 2 bases and 4 bases respectively, with 8 bases between them. This CDR3 is 14 amino acids long. Germline CDR1 reads MNHEY; CDR2 reads SMNVEV (reference sequence). In nucleotides, the CDR3 is TGTGCCAGCAGTTTAAGGGGTTCCACCGGGGAGCTGTTTTTT. This sequence encodes CASSLRGSTGELFF.

The chain recombines TRBV11-2 with TRBJ2-3; tentative D call: TRBD1 (5 bases). Deletions cut 5 bases from V and 4 bases from J, with 10 bases between. The CDR3 totals 13 residues. Germline V CDR1 and CDR2: SGHAT, FQNNGV. The CDR3 DNA sequence: TGTGCCAGCAGCACCAGGGTCGCAGATACGCAGTATTTT. Translation gives CASSTRVADTQYF.

The chain joins TRBV30 to TRBJ1-6; D is ambiguous. Trimming removed 0 bases from V and 9 bases from J, with 12 bases in between. The CDR3 covers 14 residues. CDR1 and CDR2 from the germline V gene are GTSNPN and SVGIG (reference sequence). The CDR3 region has the DNA TGTGCCTGGAGTGTGGCAGGTTCTCGTTCACCCCTCCACTTT. Protein product: CAWSVAGSRSPLHF.

This chain links TRBV2 with TRBJ2-2; 9 nucleotides agree with TRBD2. The CDR3 consists of 13 residues. The V segment lost 8 bases and the J segment 6 bases; nucleotides outside the gene matches: 4. Germline lookup yields CDR1 SNHLY and CDR2 FYNNEI. The CDR3 bases are TGTGCCAGCCGCGGGGGGGCTTCCGGGGAGCTGTTTTTT. Translated, it gives CASRGGASGELFF.

The genes are TRBV24-1 and TRBJ2-1; D perhaps matches TRBD2 (5 bases). Germline V gene sequence: CDR1 KGHDR, CDR2 SFDVKD. V was shortened by 1 base and J by 1 base, with 13 bases between the two germline ends. CDR3 length: 17 amino acids. The CDR3: CATSDFSGVGSYNEQFF. For the CDR3, the DNA is TGTGCCACCAGTGATTTTTCCGGGGTAGGGTCCTACAATGAGCAGTTCTTC.

The chain joins TRBV5-4 to TRBJ2-2, with 9 bases that match TRBD1. This CDR3 region has 16 residues. V lost 3 bases to trimming and J lost 1 base; unmatched junction nucleotides: 4. Germline assignment: CDR1 SGHNT and CDR2 YYREEE (reference sequence). As DNA, the CDR3 is TGTGCCAGCAGCTCCCCGGGACAGGGGAACACCGGGGAGCTGTTTTTT. It yields the protein CASSSPGQGNTGELFF.

The CDR3 nucleotides are TGTGCCAGCATGACCGACAGGGGCTATGGCTACACCTTC. Translated, it gives CASMTDRGYGYTF. The V gene is TRBV2, the J gene TRBJ1-2; 8 bases line up with TRBD1. Germline V gene sequence: CDR1 SNHLY, CDR2 FYNNEI. This CDR3 comprises 13 residues. The V and J ends lost 7 bases and 4 bases, in that order; junction bases with no gene match: 5. The whole variable domain, filled in from reference TRBV2 and TRBJ1-2, reads EPEVTQTPSHQVTQMGQEVILRCVPISNHLYFYWYRQILGQKVEFLVSFYNNEISEKSEIFDDQFSVERPDGSNFTLKIRSTKLEDSAMYFCASMTDRGYGYTFGSGTRLTVV.

The gene calls are TRBV7-2 and TRBJ1-2; D is uncertain. Germline CDR1 and CDR2: SGHTA and FQGNSA. Deletions cut 1 base from V and 4 bases from J, with 7 bases between. There are 13 residues in the CDR3. In DNA, the CDR3 is TGTGCCAGCAGCTTAGGAGGTTCCTATGGCTACACCTTC. It translates to CASSLGGSYGYTF.

The J gene is TRBJ2-7, the V gene TRBV5-1; D gene unclear. The CDR3 runs 14 residues. The V gene lost 3 bases and the J gene lost 4 bases, with 14 bases spanning the gap. Germline CDR1 reads SGHRS; CDR2 reads YFSETQ. DNA for the CDR3: TGCGCCAGCAGCTACGAACAACCATCGTACGAGCAGTACTTC. Amino acid sequence: CASSYEQPSYEQYF.